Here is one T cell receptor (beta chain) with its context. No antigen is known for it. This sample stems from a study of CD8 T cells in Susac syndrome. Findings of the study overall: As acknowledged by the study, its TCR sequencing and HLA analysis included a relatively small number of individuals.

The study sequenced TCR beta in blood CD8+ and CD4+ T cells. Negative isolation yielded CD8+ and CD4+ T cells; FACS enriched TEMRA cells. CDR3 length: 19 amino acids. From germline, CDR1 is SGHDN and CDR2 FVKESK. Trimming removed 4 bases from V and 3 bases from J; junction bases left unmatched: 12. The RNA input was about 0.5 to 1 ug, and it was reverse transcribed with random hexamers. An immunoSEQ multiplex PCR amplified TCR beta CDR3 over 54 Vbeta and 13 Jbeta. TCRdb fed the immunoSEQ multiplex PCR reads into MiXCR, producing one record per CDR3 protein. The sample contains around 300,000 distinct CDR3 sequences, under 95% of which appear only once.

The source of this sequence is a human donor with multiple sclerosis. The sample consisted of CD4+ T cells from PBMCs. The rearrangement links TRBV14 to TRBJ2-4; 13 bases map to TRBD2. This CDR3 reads CASSPTGLAGAVGKNIQYF. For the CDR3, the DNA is TGTGCCAGCAGCCCAACCGGACTAGCGGGAGCCGTGGGCAAAAACATTCAGTACTTC.